A single sample is the source of the 26 T cell receptor beta chains below, sequenced in a study of T cell responses to AZD1222 COVID-19 vaccine. Profiling relied on immunoSEQ multiplex PCR, and the TCRdb table lists in-frame clones only, not all of them. The profile shows about 50,000 clones, about 85% of them singletons. Sequences were derived from peripheral blood, sampled on day 0 of MenACWY control vaccination. The receptor source for this set is an adult in good health.

The V call is TRBV5-1, the J call TRBJ2-1; D unclear. Germline V gene data show CDR1 as SGHRS and CDR2 as YFSETQ. Trimming shortened V by 1 base and J by 9 bases, and 17 bases separated the two germline ends. The CDR3 totals 15 residues. CDR3 region: CASSLKSGPSAEQFF. DNA for the CDR3: TGCGCCAGCAGCTTGAAATCGGGTCCGTCGGCTGAGCAGTTCTTC.

The CDR3 protein is CASSSPGQGATGELFF. Here the CDR3 DNA reads TGTGCCAGCAGTTCCCCGGGACAGGGTGCCACCGGGGAGCTGTTTTTT. The rearrangement links TRBV28 to TRBJ2-2; 9 nucleotides align to TRBD1. The germline CDR1 and CDR2 sequences are MDHEN and SYDVKM. This CDR3 is built from 16 residues. V lost 4 bases and J lost 4; bases outside the gene matches: 7.

The chain carries TRBV28 and TRBJ2-1; TRBD2 agrees at 7 bases. Germline CDR1 MDHEN, CDR2 SYDVKM. The length of the CDR3 is 15 residues. V was pared by 10 bases and J by 3 bases, with 12 bases of the junction left unmatched. The CDR3, as DNA: TGTGCCACCAGAGTTCGTAGCGGGCTCTACAATGAGCAGTTCTTC. It encodes CATRVRSGLYNEQFF. Looking up the rest from reference TRBV28 and TRBJ2-1 gives the full variable domain: DVKVTQSSRYLVKRTGEKVFLECVQDMDHENMFWYRQDPGLGLRLIYFSYDVKMKEKGDIPEGYSVSREKKERFSLILESASTNQTSMYLCATRVRSGLYNEQFFGPGTRLTVL.

This sequence joins TRBV4-2 and TRBJ2-5; D assignment may be TRBD1 or TRBD2 (7 bases each). Per germline, CDR1 LGHNA and CDR2 YNFKEQ. CDR3 size: 14 residues. V lost 4 bases and J lost 7, with 16 bases in between. CDR3 loop: CASSPGGDRGTQYF. DNA of the CDR3: TGTGCCAGCAGCCCTGGGGGGGACAGAGGGACCCAGTACTTC.

This chain links TRBV5-1 with TRBJ1-1; 10 nucleotides match TRBD1. V shed 4 bases and J 0 bases; nucleotides not matched to a gene: 6. Germline assignment: CDR1 SGHRS and CDR2 YFSETQ. The CDR3 runs 16 residues. CDR3 nucleotides: TGCGCCAGCAGCGAGACGGGACAGGGGATGAACACTGAAGCTTTCTTT. Protein product: CASSETGQGMNTEAFF.

V usage is TRBV4-1 and J usage is TRBJ2-2; D not certain. The CDR3 spans 16 residues. The V end lost 0 bases, the J end lost 5 bases, and 13 bases lay between the germline ends. Germline assignment: CDR1 MGHRA and CDR2 YSYEKL. CDR3 sequence (DNA): TGCGCCAGCAGCCAAGACTGGGCTCTGGGTACCGGGGAGCTGTTTTTT. It encodes CASSQDWALGTGELFF.

This clone was seen a few times. The chain couples TRBV2 to TRBJ2-7, with TRBD2 matching 8 bases. Germline values: CDR1 SNHLY, CDR2 FYNNEI. With 7 bases clipped from V and 4 bases from J, the junction kept 12 bases outside the gene matches. The CDR3 has 15 amino acids. CDR3: CASTGLADHTYEQYF. DNA of the CDR3: TGTGCCAGCACCGGACTAGCCGATCACACTTACGAGCAGTACTTC.

The genes are TRBV28 and TRBJ1-5; D is possibly TRBD1 (5 bases). The V gene's germline CDR1 is MDHEN and CDR2 SYDVKM. CDR3 length equals 18 residues. Deletions cut 3 bases from V and 0 bases from J, with 18 bases between. This CDR3 reads CASSFSRGELYSNQPQHF. The CDR3 DNA follows: TGTGCCAGCAGTTTTTCCCGAGGGGAGCTTTATAGCAATCAGCCCCAGCATTTT.

The chain couples TRBV11-2 to TRBJ2-7, with 11 bases that match TRBD1. Germline lookup yields CDR1 SGHAT and CDR2 FQNNGV. This CDR3 region has 14 residues. V shed 5 bases, J shed 5 bases, and the junction held 5 bases outside the gene matches. The CDR3 here is CASSPDRGPDEQYF. The CDR3 DNA is TGTGCCAGCAGCCCGGACAGGGGGCCGGACGAGCAGTACTTC.

The sample holds one count of this clone. This rearrangement joins TRBV5-1 to TRBJ2-1, with 7 positions matching TRBD2. CDR1 and CDR2 (germline): SGHRS, YFSETQ. The CDR3 has 14 amino acids. After removal of 1 base from V and 8 bases from J, the junction contained 6 bases not matched to a gene. CDR3 nucleotides: TGCGCCAGCAGCTTGCTCGGGAGGAAAGATGAGCAGTTCTTC. Translated, it gives CASSLLGRKDEQFF.

This clone is a singleton in its sample. The sample has other DNA sequences that encode this CDR3 too. The rearrangement joins TRBV5-1 to TRBJ2-3; the D gene is possibly TRBD1 (5 bases). The CDR3 totals 14 residues. V was clipped by 4 bases and J by 5 bases, with 14 bases between them. Germline assignment: CDR1 SGHRS and CDR2 YFSETQ. The CDR3 nucleotides are TGCGCCAGCAGCGTGCAGGGCGGTAAAGATACGCAGTATTTT. It encodes CASSVQGGKDTQYF.

This chain connects TRBV24-1 to TRBJ2-1; 7 positions agree with TRBD1. Trimming cost V 3 bases and J 8 bases; bases outside gene matches: 6. The CDR3 length is 14 residues. Looked up from germline, CDR1 is KGHDR and CDR2 is SFDVKD. CDR3 sequence (DNA): TGTGCCACCAGTGATACACACACAGGGGATGAGCAGTTCTTC. This sequence encodes CATSDTHTGDEQFF.

The chain uses TRBV7-3 and TRBJ1-1; D gene uncertain. Germline-derived CDR1 and CDR2 are SGHTA and FQGTGA. Trimming pared 0 bases from V and 8 bases from J, leaving 10 bases between. The CDR3 runs to 13 residues. CDR3 region: CASSLTFRKEAFF. The DNA of the CDR3 is TGTGCCAGCAGCTTAACTTTCCGGAAAGAAGCTTTCTTT.

The chain carries TRBV6-5 and TRBJ2-3; D not resolved. CDR3 size: 13 residues. CDR1 and CDR2 from the germline V gene are MNHEY and SVGAGI. V was trimmed by 7 bases and J by 0 bases, leaving 8 bases between them. The CDR3 is CASKEWSTDTQYF. Here the CDR3 DNA reads TGTGCCAGCAAGGAGTGGAGCACAGATACGCAGTATTTT.

The rearrangement joins TRBV27 to TRBJ2-3, with D possibly being TRBD1 (5 bases). CDR1 is MNHEY and CDR2 is SMNVEV in the germline V gene (reference sequence). The CDR3 extends over 16 amino acids. V lost 7 bases to trimming and J lost 1 base, with 18 bases between them. The CDR3 nucleotides read TGTGCCAGCACCTCCCCTCGCGGCAGGGGCACAGATACGCAGTATTTT. Translating it yields CASTSPRGRGTDTQYF.

This chain's CDR3 is CASSLEGPLGASGTSINEQFF. For the CDR3, the DNA is TGTGCCAGCAGCTTAGAGGGGCCACTCGGGGCTAGCGGGACAAGTATTAATGAGCAGTTCTTC. J is TRBJ2-1 and V is TRBV13; 9 nucleotides match TRBD2. With 1 base clipped from V and 7 bases from J, the junction kept 23 bases outside the gene matches. Germline V gene lookup returns CDR1 PRHDT and CDR2 FYEKMQ (reference sequence). CDR3 length: 21 residues.

CDR3 in amino acids: CASTRATSPYHEQYF. CDR3 coding DNA: TGTGCCAGTACACGGGCCACCTCGCCGTACCACGAGCAGTACTTC. The chain employs TRBV28 and TRBJ2-7; no definite D call. The CDR3 has 15 residues. Germline-derived CDR1 and CDR2 are MDHEN and SYDVKM. The germline V and J ends were trimmed by 9 bases and 5 bases, with 23 bases remaining between them.

J is TRBJ1-2 and V is TRBV15, with D uncertain. This CDR3 contains 13 residues. CDR1 and CDR2 (germline): LNHNV, YYDKDF (reference sequence). Trimming pared 1 base from V and 2 bases from J, leaving 5 bases between. CDR3 region: CATSRGANYGYTF. CDR3 sequence (DNA): TGTGCCACCAGCAGAGGGGCGAACTATGGCTACACCTTC.

This sequence joins TRBV7-2 and TRBJ2-5; D tentatively reads TRBD1 or TRBD2 (5 bases each). The CDR3 contains 13 residues. Germline-derived CDR1 and CDR2 are SGHTA and FQGNSA. V shed 10 bases and J shed 5 bases, with 17 bases lying between them. CDR3 amino acids: CATADNWGETQYF. In DNA, the CDR3 is TGTGCCACCGCCGACAATTGGGGGGAGACCCAGTACTTC.

The rearrangement links TRBV5-1 to TRBJ1-2, with unresolved D. In germline, CDR1 is SGHRS, CDR2 YFSETQ. This CDR3 is built from 14 residues. Deletions cut 0 bases from V and 6 bases from J, with 12 bases between. CDR3 amino acids: CASSLGSSPHGYTF. The CDR3, as DNA: TGCGCCAGCAGCTTGGGGTCTTCGCCCCATGGCTACACCTTC.

This clone was seen a few times. The CDR3 loop is CASTLRRVNYGYTF. The CDR3 coding sequence is TGTGCCAGTACCCTCCGGCGGGTTAACTATGGCTACACCTTC. V and J are TRBV19 and TRBJ1-2; D call uncertain. The CDR3 consists of 14 residues. V lost 7 bases to trimming and J lost 1 base, with 13 bases between them. CDR1 is LNHDA and CDR2 is SQIVND in the germline V gene (reference sequence).

This clone was counted a few times. The CDR3 protein is CASSLRAGNSNQPQHF. DNA of the CDR3: TGTGCCAGTAGCTTACGGGCAGGGAACAGCAATCAGCCCCAGCATTTT. The chain employs TRBV19 and TRBJ1-5, with D possibly matching TRBD1 (5 bases). The CDR3 runs 16 residues. Germline CDR1 reads LNHDA; CDR2 reads SQIVND (reference sequence). Trimming took off 6 bases at V and 1 base at J, with 16 bases between the two ends.

This clone was recorded once. The chain couples TRBV5-6 to TRBJ2-5; 10 nucleotides agree with TRBD2. The CDR3 sequence is 16 residues long. Losses at the gene ends were 0 bases for V and 5 bases for J; bases not matched to a gene: 7. Germline CDR1 reads SGHDT; CDR2 reads YYEEEE. The CDR3 here is CASSLGSLAGLETQYF. For the CDR3, the DNA is TGTGCCAGCAGCTTGGGTTCACTAGCGGGATTGGAGACCCAGTACTTC. The entire variable domain, with the rest obtained from reference TRBV5-6 and TRBJ2-5, is as follows: DAGVTQSPTHLIKTRGQQVTLRCSPKSGHDTVSWYQQALGQGPQFIFQYYEEEERQRGNFPDRFSGHQFPNYSSELNVNALLLGDSALYLCASSLGSLAGLETQYFGPGTRLLVL.

The chain couples TRBV9 to TRBJ2-1; no firm D call. Germline values: CDR1 SGDLS, CDR2 YYNGEE. The germline V and J ends were trimmed by 2 bases and 3 bases, with 18 bases remaining between them. This CDR3 spans 17 amino acids. CDR3 coding DNA: TGTGCCAGCAGCGTTCGGGTGAACGACAAGAACTACAATGAGCAGTTCTTC. As protein: CASSVRVNDKNYNEQFF.

V is TRBV28 and J is TRBJ1-2; D is undetermined. Per the germline V gene, CDR1 is MDHEN and CDR2 is SYDVKM. This CDR3 region has 11 residues. Between the trimmed V and J ends, which lost 6 bases and 5 bases, there was a span of 7 bases. CDR3 bases: TGTGCCAGCAGCTCACGTTATGGCTACACCTTC. Translation: CASSSRYGYTF.

This clone is termed medium-sized (0.01 to 0.1%). The chain has TRBV4-2 and TRBJ1-3, with D hard to call. The CDR3 runs to 18 residues. The germline V and J ends were trimmed by 1 base and 0 bases, with 16 bases remaining between them. Per the germline V gene, CDR1 is LGHNA and CDR2 is YNFKEQ. The CDR3 DNA is TGTGCCAGCAGCCAAGTGGTCCAGCCCTTTTACTCTGGAAACACCATATATTTT. Translation: CASSQVVQPFYSGNTIYF.